The 12 T cell receptor beta chains presented below share a single source sample, sequenced in a study of blood T cells in healthy people across ages. With a J-beta primer mix and a sample-barcoded 5' primer, a second PCR ran about 6 to 11 cycles. MiXCR, applied by TCRdb to the 5' RACE reads, yields one record per CDR3 protein. In the table there are almost 800,000 distinct CDR3 sequences, roughly 64% of which are singletons. The source material was blood. The receptors stem from a man under 40 in good health.

V is TRBV7-2 and J is TRBJ1-5, with 7 bases aligning to TRBD1. After removal of 4 bases from V and 4 bases from J, the junction contained 1 base not matched to a gene. Germline loops: CDR1 SGHTA, CDR2 FQGNSA. The CDR3 has 13 amino acids. The CDR3 DNA reads as TGTGCCAGCAGCTGGACAGGAAATCAGCCCCAGCATTTT. This translates into CASSWTGNQPQHF.

The sample holds a few counts of this clonotype. V is TRBV7-9 and J is TRBJ2-3; D possibly matches TRBD1 or TRBD2 (5 bases each). Per the germline V gene, CDR1 is SEHNR and CDR2 is FQNEAQ (reference sequence). CDR3 length: 15 residues. V lost 2 bases and J 2 bases, leaving 11 bases between the germline ends. The CDR3 spells CASSLQGRSTDTQYF. The CDR3 nucleotides are TGTGCCAGCAGCTTACAGGGACGGTCCACAGATACGCAGTATTTT.

The V call is TRBV3-1, the J call TRBJ2-3, with 7 bases lining up with TRBD1. Trimming at V came to 4 bases and at J to 4 bases, leaving 8 bases not matched to a gene. The CDR3 contains 15 residues. CDR1 LGHDT and CDR2 YNNKEL come from the germline V gene (reference sequence). CDR3: CASSPGQVSPDTQYF. The CDR3 coding sequence is TGTGCCAGCAGCCCAGGACAGGTGTCCCCAGATACGCAGTATTTT.

This clonotype turned up a few times. In DNA form, the CDR3 reads TGTGCCAGCAGCTCAGCGGGGAGCTCCTACGAGCAGTACTTC. Encoded protein: CASSSAGSSYEQYF. V gene TRBV7-9 combines with J gene TRBJ2-7; TRBD2 matches at 7 bases. The J segment lost 0 bases and the V segment lost 4 bases, leaving 3 bases of the junction unmatched. The length of the CDR3 is 14 residues. The germline gives CDR1 SEHNR, CDR2 FQNEAQ (reference sequence).

The chain recombines TRBV20-1 with TRBJ2-7, with D tentatively TRBD1 (8 bases). The CDR3 covers 16 residues. CDR1 and CDR2 from the germline V gene are DFQATT and SNEGSKA (reference sequence). Trimming took off 2 bases at V and 2 bases at J, with 19 bases between the two ends. The CDR3 nucleotides read TGCAGTGCTAGACCCTTGGACAGGGAGGGGGCCTACGAGCAGTACTTC. It codes for CSARPLDREGAYEQYF.

The CDR3 spells CASSFDGTDTQYF. DNA of the CDR3: TGTGCCAGCAGTTTCGACGGCACAGATACGCAGTATTTT. The chain has TRBV12-3 or TRBV12-4 and TRBJ2-3; D is unresolved. The V end was cut by 3 bases, the J end by 1 base, with 5 bases between. The CDR3 covers 13 residues.

This chain links TRBV5-1 with TRBJ1-2; 7 bases agree with TRBD1. Germline V CDR1 and CDR2: SGHRS, YFSETQ. J gave up 1 base and V 7 bases, and 4 bases lay outside the gene matches. The CDR3 is 13 residues long. The CDR3, as DNA: TGCGCCAGCTGGACAGGTGATAACTATGGCTACACCTTC. Protein: CASWTGDNYGYTF.

The gene calls are TRBV6-5 and TRBJ1-1; D ambiguous. Germline CDR1 is MNHEY and CDR2 is SVGAGI. V was pared by 5 bases and J by 1 base, with 8 bases between. CDR3 length: 13 amino acids. CDR3 region: CASSGTRNTEAFF. CDR3 in DNA: TGTGCCAGCAGTGGAACGAGGAACACTGAAGCTTTCTTT.

This CDR3 reads CSVAYVAGGRETQYF. CDR3 coding DNA: TGCAGCGTTGCGTACGTCGCGGGGGGAAGGGAGACCCAGTACTTC. V gene TRBV29-1 combines with J gene TRBJ2-7, with 8 positions matching TRBD2. The DNA matches TRBJ2-5 better at its end, which makes the J call doubtful. The germline gives CDR1 SQVTM, CDR2 ANQGSEA. The CDR3 sequence is 15 residues long.

V and J are TRBV20-1 and TRBJ1-2; maybe TRBD1 (5 bases). The CDR3 contains 14 residues. The V end lost 0 bases, the J end lost 8 bases, and 16 bases lay between the germline ends. Germline V gene lookup returns CDR1 DFQATT and CDR2 SNEGSKA (reference sequence). This CDR3 reads CSAREGVEGRGYTF. CDR3 in DNA: TGCAGTGCTAGAGAAGGGGTGGAGGGGCGCGGCTACACCTTC.

V usage is TRBV20-1 and J usage is TRBJ2-1; D remains ambiguous. Per the germline V gene, CDR1 is DFQATT and CDR2 is SNEGSKA (reference sequence). Trimming took 5 bases from V and 7 from J, leaving 3 bases between them. CDR3 length equals 9 residues. Written as DNA, the CDR3 is TGCAGTGCTGTAAATGAGCAGTTCTTC. Protein product: CSAVNEQFF.

The rearrangement joins TRBV5-5 to TRBJ2-5, with 10 bases matching TRBD1. The V gene end was trimmed by 1 base and the J gene end by 4 bases; junction bases not matched to a gene: 4. Germline-derived CDR1 and CDR2 are SGHKS and YYEKEE (reference sequence). CDR3 length: 15 residues. In DNA, the CDR3 is TGTGCCAGCAGCTTGTCCCGGGACAGGGGAGAGACCCAGTACTTC. Protein product: CASSLSRDRGETQYF.